This TCR beta chain is from a study of T cell responses to AZD1222 COVID-19 vaccine. Overall study findings and caveats: Donors in the cohort were predominantly white British and more often female, and clonal diversity was possibly underestimated. No day 14 peak samples; only post-peak repertoires were characterized.

Germline CDR1 and CDR2: LNHDA and SQIVND (reference sequence). With 6 bases removed from V and 8 bases from J, the gap between germline ends came to 14 bases. The CDR3 totals 13 residues. In regard to this clone: Its target is not known.

Sequencing used immunoSEQ multiplex PCR; TCRdb keeps in-frame clones, though not all of them. This table has around 99,000 clones, about 90% appearing once. The receptor comes from an adult who received the AZD1222 COVID-19 vaccine. Material: peripheral blood, obtained 28 days after the second AZD1222 dose. The V call is TRBV19, the J call TRBJ2-4, with D possibly TRBD2 on 5 matching bases. For the CDR3, the DNA is TGTGCCAGTAGGGACTCCGGAGGAGACATTCAGTACTTC. Its translation: CASRDSGGDIQYF.